The following is a TCR beta chain sequence with its context. Germline-derived CDR1 and CDR2 are SEHNR and FQNEAQ (reference sequence). The CDR3 length is 14 residues. Trimming cost V 5 bases and J 2 bases, with 13 bases left between them. TCRdb's table, derived via immunoSEQ multiplex PCR, lists solely in-frame clones and lacks some. The sample yields more than 85,000 clones, about 90% seen once. This sample is drawn from a study of OX40 agonist ivuxolimab in advanced cancers. This material consisted of CD4+ or CD8+ T cells sorted from blood, taken in a trial of the OX40 agonist ivuxolimab. This receptor was taken from an adult with an advanced solid tumor such as melanoma, head and neck, liver or kidney cancer. The chain employs TRBV7-9 and TRBJ2-7; D may be TRBD2 (5 bases). The DNA for the CDR3 is TGTGCCAGCAGCATAAATCTGGGAGCCTACGAGCAGTACTTC. This translates into CASSINLGAYEQYF.